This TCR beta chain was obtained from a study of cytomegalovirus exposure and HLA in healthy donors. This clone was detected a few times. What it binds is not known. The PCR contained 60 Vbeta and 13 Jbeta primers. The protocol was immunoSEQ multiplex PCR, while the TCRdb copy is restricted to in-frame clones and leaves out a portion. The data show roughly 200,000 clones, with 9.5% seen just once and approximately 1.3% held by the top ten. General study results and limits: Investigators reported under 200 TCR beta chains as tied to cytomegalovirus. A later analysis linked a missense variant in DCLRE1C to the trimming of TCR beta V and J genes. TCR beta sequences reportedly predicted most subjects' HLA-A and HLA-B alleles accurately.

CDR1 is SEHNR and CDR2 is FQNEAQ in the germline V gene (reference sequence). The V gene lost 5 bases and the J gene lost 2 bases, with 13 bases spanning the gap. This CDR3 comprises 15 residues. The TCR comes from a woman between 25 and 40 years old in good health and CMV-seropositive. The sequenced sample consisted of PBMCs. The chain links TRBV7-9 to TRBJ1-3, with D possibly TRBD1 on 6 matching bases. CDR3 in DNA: TGTGCCAGCAGCCCAGTTGGGGGCACTGGAAACACCATATATTTT. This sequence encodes CASSPVGGTGNTIYF.